This T cell receptor beta chain originates from a study of blood T cell repertoires in COVID-19. Study information: Specimens from acute and convalescent COVID-19 originated in the United States, Italy and Spain. The cDNA or gDNA used as material had been derived from T cells, B-cell-depleted T cells, or PBMCs.

Seattle cases were enrolled at active infection and followed longitudinally. The CDR3 contains 19 residues. Per the germline V gene, CDR1 is SGHDN and CDR2 is FVKESK. Trimming removed 4 bases from V and 0 bases from J; junction bases left unmatched: 14. As originally analysed: It was from reference gene primer amplification that nucleated cell counts were estimated. Clones were sequenced by immunoSEQ multiplex PCR, and TCRdb holds only the in-frame ones, with some missing. V, J and clone size are taken as reported in that table, and D and trimming were inferred from the DNA itself. The sample comprises about 68,000 clones, approximately 89% of which are singletons, and 2.5% to 3% rests with the top ten.

The rearrangement uses TRBV14 and TRBJ1-3; TRBD1 agrees at 8 bases. Sequencing was carried out using peripheral blood. This TCR was recovered from a man aged 45-60 years with COVID-19, enrolled during active disease. The CDR3 nucleotides are TGTGCCAGCAGCCCTGTGGGCAGGGGGCTTAACAGCTCTGGAAACACCATATATTTT. Its translation: CASSPVGRGLNSSGNTIYF.